Following are 2 T cell receptor beta chains from one sample sequenced in a study of T cells in Graves' hyperthyroidism and ophthalmopathy. Amplification targeted TCR beta CDR3 regions from RNA transcripts. The TCR CDR3 was amplified in a first-round RT-PCR using the HTBI primer set. TCRdb itself ran the multiplex PCR reads through MiXCR, one entry per CDR3 protein. Of over 650,000 distinct CDR3 sequences in the sample, over 15% were seen once. The sample taken for sequencing was blood. These receptors came from a man aged 18 to 30 with Graves' hyperthyroidism.

The table lists this clonotype with many counts. J is TRBJ1-1 and V is TRBV12-3 or TRBV12-4, with TRBD1 identical over 10 bases. The CDR3 covers 13 residues. With 2 bases clipped from V and 10 bases from J, the junction kept 4 bases outside the gene matches. Written as DNA, the CDR3 is TGTGCCAGCAGTTTACGACAGGGGGCTAGAGCTTTCTTT. It encodes CASSLRQGARAFF.

This clonotype was recorded many times. The rearrangement uses TRBV20-1 and TRBJ2-1; D perhaps matches TRBD2 (6 bases). The germline V gene has CDR1 DFQATT and CDR2 SNEGSKA (reference sequence). The ends were cut back, 3 bases at V and 0 bases at J, with 15 bases in the middle. The CDR3 runs 16 residues. DNA of the CDR3: TGCAGTGCTAGGCCTAGCGAGAGCGACTCCTACAATGAGCAGTTCTTC. Residues: CSARPSESDSYNEQFF.